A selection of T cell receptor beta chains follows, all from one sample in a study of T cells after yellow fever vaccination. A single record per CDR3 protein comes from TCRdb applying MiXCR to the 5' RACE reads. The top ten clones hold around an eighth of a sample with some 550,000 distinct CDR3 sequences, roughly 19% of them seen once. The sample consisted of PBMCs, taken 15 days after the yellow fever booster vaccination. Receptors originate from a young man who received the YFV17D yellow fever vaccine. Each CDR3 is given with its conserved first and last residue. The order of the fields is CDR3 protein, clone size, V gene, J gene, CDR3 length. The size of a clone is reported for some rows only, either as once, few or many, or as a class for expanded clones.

CDR3 protein: CASSTASGSDEQYF
clone size: few
V gene: TRBV12-3/TRBV12-4
J gene: TRBJ2-7
CDR3 length: 14

CDR3 protein: CASKGNTEAFF
clone size: NA
V gene: TRBV6-1
J gene: TRBJ1-1
CDR3 length: 11

CDR3 protein: CASSLGRDRVGEQYF
clone size: few
V gene: TRBV5-1
J gene: TRBJ2-7
CDR3 length: 15

CDR3 protein: CSLKTGLYEKLFF
clone size: NA
V gene: TRBV20-1
J gene: TRBJ1-4
CDR3 length: 13

CDR3 protein: CASMKVNEQFF
clone size: NA
V gene: TRBV7-9
J gene: TRBJ2-1
CDR3 length: 11

CDR3 protein: CASSLGADSGETQYF
clone size: few
V gene: TRBV28
J gene: TRBJ2-5
CDR3 length: 15

CDR3 protein: CAIGDLRDQETQYF
clone size: NA
V gene: TRBV10-3
J gene: TRBJ2-5
CDR3 length: 14

CDR3 protein: CASNEDTGELFF
clone size: NA
V gene: TRBV28
J gene: TRBJ2-2
CDR3 length: 12

CDR3 protein: CASSSMQGTSGVVQYF
clone size: NA
V gene: TRBV5-6
J gene: TRBJ2-4
CDR3 length: 16

CDR3 protein: CSVYRGRDGYTF
clone size: NA
V gene: TRBV29-1
J gene: TRBJ1-2
CDR3 length: 12

CDR3 protein: CAISAAMNTGELFF
clone size: NA
V gene: TRBV10-3
J gene: TRBJ2-2
CDR3 length: 14

CDR3 protein: CSARARAAAGAQDTQYF
clone size: NA
V gene: TRBV20-1
J gene: TRBJ2-3
CDR3 length: 17

CDR3 protein: CSARDHGGTYEQYF
clone size: few
V gene: TRBV20-1
J gene: TRBJ2-7
CDR3 length: 14

CDR3 protein: CAWSIGTVYGYTF
clone size: few
V gene: TRBV30
J gene: TRBJ1-2
CDR3 length: 13

CDR3 protein: CASSHQARTSAGEQFF
clone size: few
V gene: TRBV7-6
J gene: TRBJ2-1
CDR3 length: 16

CDR3 protein: CASTSGMGGTGANVLTF
clone size: NA
V gene: TRBV10-2
J gene: TRBJ2-6
CDR3 length: 17

CDR3 protein: CASSLPGLVNEQYF
clone size: NA
V gene: TRBV6-1
J gene: TRBJ2-7
CDR3 length: 14

CDR3 protein: CASSDSKGGNTQYF
clone size: NA
V gene: TRBV6-4
J gene: TRBJ2-3
CDR3 length: 14

CDR3 protein: CASSYRLTGQGANEQFF
clone size: NA
V gene: TRBV6-5
J gene: TRBJ2-1
CDR3 length: 17

CDR3 protein: CASSLGRNYEQYF
clone size: many
V gene: TRBV12-3/TRBV12-4
J gene: TRBJ2-7
CDR3 length: 13

CDR3 protein: CASSLEYNSPLHF
clone size: NA
V gene: TRBV5-1
J gene: TRBJ1-6
CDR3 length: 13

CDR3 protein: CSVEGLALNEQFF
clone size: NA
V gene: TRBV29-1
J gene: TRBJ2-1
CDR3 length: 13

CDR3 protein: CSAKLGGVREQYF
clone size: NA
V gene: TRBV20-1
J gene: TRBJ2-7
CDR3 length: 13

CDR3 protein: CASSLQQGITGELFF
clone size: NA
V gene: TRBV5-1
J gene: TRBJ2-2
CDR3 length: 15

CDR3 protein: CASSLGTRTSGKETQYF
clone size: NA
V gene: TRBV5-1
J gene: TRBJ2-5
CDR3 length: 17

CDR3 protein: CASSLDTVLNEQYF
clone size: NA
V gene: TRBV5-1
J gene: TRBJ2-7
CDR3 length: 14

CDR3 protein: CASSSVGANTEAFF
clone size: NA
V gene: TRBV6-5
J gene: TRBJ1-1
CDR3 length: 14

CDR3 protein: CSAQNGDEQFF
clone size: few
V gene: TRBV20-1
J gene: TRBJ2-1
CDR3 length: 11

CDR3 protein: CASSVSTQETQYF
clone size: NA
V gene: TRBV9
J gene: TRBJ2-5
CDR3 length: 13

CDR3 protein: CASSYRDHLGEQFF
clone size: many
V gene: TRBV11-2
J gene: TRBJ2-1
CDR3 length: 14

CDR3 protein: CATSRGQPYGYTF
clone size: NA
V gene: TRBV15
J gene: TRBJ1-2
CDR3 length: 13

CDR3 protein: CASSDLAVYNEQFF
clone size: NA
V gene: TRBV10-1
J gene: TRBJ2-1
CDR3 length: 14

CDR3 protein: CSATIWNEQFF
clone size: few
V gene: TRBV20-1
J gene: TRBJ2-1
CDR3 length: 11

CDR3 protein: CASTTDNNEQFF
clone size: NA
V gene: TRBV5-1
J gene: TRBJ2-1
CDR3 length: 12